This TCR beta chain was captured in a study of cytotoxic CD8 clonotypes in ibrutinib-treated CLL. Study-level information: Results showed some 24 partial and 2 complete responses; following median roughly 66 months, approximately 14 remained remitted, roughly 12 advanced.

Looked up from germline, CDR1 is SEHNR and CDR2 is FQNEAQ (reference sequence). The CDR3 sequence is 12 residues long. The V end was cut by 8 bases, the J end by 5 bases, with 13 bases between. Investigators sought sequencing depths of between 1 in 200,000 and 1 in 1 million T cells. Only in-frame clones appear in the TCRdb table, and some are missing; sequencing was by immunoSEQ multiplex PCR. The sample shows approximately 140,000 clones, approximately 90% of them seen only once. Study-level findings and limits: Few clonotypes were public, and these shrank or held steady under treatment.

Points on this clone: Its antigen is currently unknown.

This chain uses TRBV7-9 with TRBJ2-7, with D unresolved. The sequence was collected from a human donor with chronic lymphocytic leukemia. This specimen consisted of PBMCs, obtained after 12 months of ibrutinib treatment. CDR3 sequence reads: CASSRSGHEQYF. The CDR3, as DNA: TGTGCCAGCTCTCGGTCCGGCCACGAGCAGTACTTC. Drawing the rest from reference TRBV7-9 and TRBJ2-7, the complete variable domain is DTGVSQNPRHKITKRGQNVTFRCDPISEHNRLYWYRQTLGQGPEFLTYFQNEAQLEKSRLLSDRFSAERPKGSFSTLEIQRTEQGDSAMYLCASSRSGHEQYFGPGTRLTVT.